This TCR beta chain was documented in a study of shared clonotypes between healthy human individuals. Study details: Per donor, CD8 memory used one plate, CD8 naive used two, CD4 memory used three and CD4 naive used three.

Recent acute infections and vaccinations were absent in the healthy HIV-negative adult donors. The CDR3 length is 15 residues. Trimming removed 8 bases from V and 0 bases from J; junction bases left unmatched: 10. CDR1 is SNHLY, CDR2 FYNNEI, per germline. Method: immunoSEQ multiplex PCR; TCRdb's copy keeps in-frame clones and lacks some. The repertoire holds over 400,000 clones, with 90% to 96% as singletons. This TCR was sampled from a woman aged 25-40 years in good health. The specimen sequenced was naive CD4+ T cells sorted from blood. This sample's subset: CD45RA+ positively selected. The chain has TRBV2 and TRBJ2-7; 7 positions match TRBD2. The DNA for the CDR3 is TGTGCCAGCCACTTACTAGCGACCAGCTCCTACGAGCAGTACTTC. Protein product: CASHLLATSSYEQYF.